This T cell receptor beta chain emerged from a study of breast tumors, draining lymph nodes, adjacent tissues. TCRdb used MiXCR to reprocess the multiplex PCR reads, holding one entry per CDR3 protein. The sample includes some 130,000 distinct CDR3 sequences, approximately 20% of them seen just once. Whole-study results and caveats: Data only fit, rather than demonstrated, lymph node origin of most tumor T cells.

The lymph nodes were axillary draining lymph nodes from breast cancer patients. V dropped 4 bases and J dropped 8; count of bases not matched to a gene: 7. The CDR3 totals 13 residues. Germline-derived CDR1 and CDR2 are MGHDK and SYGVNS. Comments on this clonotype: Antigen unknown.

What was sequenced was axillary lymph node tissue. This receptor was obtained from a female donor with breast cancer. Some clones in this sample may be carry-over from other donors' samples. V is TRBV25-1 and J is TRBJ1-2, with 7 bases fitting TRBD1. The CDR3 region has the DNA TGTGCCAGCAGTGCGCCAGGGGGAAGGGGCTACACCTTC. It codes for CASSAPGGRGYTF.